The T cell receptor (beta chain) under discussion was sequenced for a study of brain T cells in children with intractable seizures. General study results and limits: Pre- and post-surgery blood differed in depth, so pre-surgery absences may be undersampling.

There are 15 residues in the CDR3. Germline loops: CDR1 SGHTA, CDR2 FQGTGA. Trimming took 1 base from V and 5 from J; bases not matched to a gene: 4. In regard to this clone: Antigen: not known.

Using immunoSEQ multiplex PCR, the repertoire was profiled, and TCRdb retains in-frame clones only, with some absent. The sample has about 350,000 clones, about 94% seen once. Time point described: blood from clinic visit 5 months post-surgery; TSC patient then seizure free. Sequencing was limited to surgery cases with top T cell transcript signatures in brain tissue. Before surgery, patients took at least one anti-epileptic drug. The rearrangement uses TRBV7-3 and TRBJ2-1; 8 bases map to TRBD2. The sequences come from peripheral blood, collected 4 to 5 months after surgery. The source of this sequence is a boy under three years old with tuberous sclerosis and intractable seizures. This CDR3 reads CASSLIAGQNNEQFF. The CDR3 bases are TGTGCCAGCAGCTTAATAGCGGGACAAAACAATGAGCAGTTCTTC.